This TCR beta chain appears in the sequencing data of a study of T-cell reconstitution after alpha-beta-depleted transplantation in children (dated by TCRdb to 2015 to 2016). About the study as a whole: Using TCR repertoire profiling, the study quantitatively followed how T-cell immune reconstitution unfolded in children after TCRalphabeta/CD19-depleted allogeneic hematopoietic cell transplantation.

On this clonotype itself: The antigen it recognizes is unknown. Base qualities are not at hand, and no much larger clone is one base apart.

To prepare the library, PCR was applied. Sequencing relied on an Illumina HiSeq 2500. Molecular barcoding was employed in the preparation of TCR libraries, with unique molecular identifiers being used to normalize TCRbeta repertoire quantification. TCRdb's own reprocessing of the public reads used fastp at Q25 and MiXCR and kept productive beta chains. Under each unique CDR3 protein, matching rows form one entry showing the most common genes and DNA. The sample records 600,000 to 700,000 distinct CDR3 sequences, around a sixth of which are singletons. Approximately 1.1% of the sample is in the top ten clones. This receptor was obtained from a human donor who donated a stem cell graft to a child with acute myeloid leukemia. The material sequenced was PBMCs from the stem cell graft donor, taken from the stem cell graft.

This receptor has the CDR3 CASTPGQGGTEAFF. In nucleotides, the sequence is TGTGCCAGCACGCCGGGACAGGGGGGCACTGAAGCTTTCTTT. The sequence is built from TRBV2 and TRBJ1-1, with 11 middle bases fitting TRBD1. CDR1 and CDR2, per the germline V gene, are SNHLY and FYNNEI. From its cysteine to its phenylalanine, the CDR3 spans 14 amino acids. Left in the record is the CDR3 DNA by itself, 42 bases read in frame from the first base. V is pruned by 7 bases and J by 4 bases, leaving 5 bases of the junction without a gene match.